This entry lists 20 T cell receptor beta chains sequenced from one sample in a study of blood T cell repertoires in COVID-19. Data came from immunoSEQ multiplex PCR; TCRdb stores just in-frame clones and leaves some out. The sample includes about 400,000 clones, roughly nine tenths seen only once; the top ten take approximately 1.5%. Material for sequencing was PBMCs or T cells enriched from blood (not recorded which). Receptor source: a woman aged 30 to 39 who had recovered from COVID-19.

This sequence joins TRBV4-2 and TRBJ2-7; 14 nucleotides agree with TRBD2. Trimming at V came to 5 bases and at J to 1 base, leaving 13 bases not matched to a gene. The CDR3 loop spans 19 amino acids. CDR1 and CDR2 from the germline V gene are LGHNA and YNFKEQ. CDR3 sequence reads: CASSTPGTSGSSLSYEQYF. The CDR3 bases are TGTGCCAGCAGCACACCCGGGACTAGCGGGAGTAGCCTGTCCTACGAGCAGTACTTC.

CDR3 nucleotide sequence: TGTGCCAGCTCGCCTCGGGACAGTCAAGAGACCCAGTACTTC. Amino acid sequence: CASSPRDSQETQYF. This chain links TRBV18 with TRBJ2-5, with 7 bases lining up with TRBD1. CDR1 KGHSH and CDR2 LQKENI come from the germline V gene. The junction had 6 bases not matched to a gene; V was cut back by 6 bases and J by 2 bases. The CDR3 runs to 14 residues.

The chain carries TRBV19 and TRBJ1-5; 7 bases are shared with TRBD1. This CDR3 comprises 16 residues. Per the germline V gene, CDR1 is LNHDA and CDR2 is SQIVND (reference sequence). The J segment lost 6 bases and the V segment lost 5 bases, leaving 13 bases of the junction unmatched. The CDR3 sequence is CASSHARGRLGQPQHF. CDR3 in DNA: TGTGCCAGTAGTCACGCAAGGGGGCGGTTAGGTCAGCCCCAGCATTTT.

This chain connects TRBV5-1 to TRBJ2-1; D is undetermined. The CDR3 consists of 15 residues. Trimming stripped 0 bases from V and 9 bases from J, with 16 bases between. Germline V gene sequence: CDR1 SGHRS, CDR2 YFSETQ. CDR3: CASSLDTRLPSEQFF. As DNA, the CDR3 is TGCGCCAGCAGCTTGGATACCCGCCTGCCTAGTGAGCAGTTCTTC.

With regard to this clone: One end of the junction does not line up with germline, which may come from a read error. J is TRBJ2-1 and V is TRBV3-1 (or the pseudogene TRBV3-2); TRBD2 matches at 13 bases. CDR3 length equals 16 residues. Germline values: CDR1 LGHDT, CDR2 YNNKEL (reference sequence). CDR3 bases: TGTGCCAGACCCACCTGGACTAGCGGGAGTTTCAATGGGCAGTTCTTC. Amino acids: CARPTWTSGSFNGQFF.

The rearrangement joins TRBV2 to TRBJ2-1; 7 bases match TRBD2. The CDR3 contains 14 residues. V trimming: 10 bases; J trimming: 3 bases; junction bases outside the gene matches: 9. CDR1 is SNHLY, CDR2 FYNNEI, per germline. This chain's CDR3 is CATRPGGFYNEQFF. The CDR3 DNA reads TGTGCCACCAGGCCCGGGGGGTTCTACAATGAGCAGTTCTTC.

V usage is TRBV19 and J usage is TRBJ2-7; 8 bases line up with TRBD1. V lost 3 bases to trimming and J lost 4 bases; unmatched junction nucleotides: 5. The CDR3 extends over 14 amino acids. Germline CDR1 is LNHDA and CDR2 is SQIVND (reference sequence). The CDR3 is CASSMDRVGYEQYF. In DNA, the CDR3 is TGTGCCAGTAGTATGGACAGGGTGGGGTACGAGCAGTACTTC.

The rearrangement links TRBV30 to TRBJ1-1, with a possible D match to TRBD1 (6 bases). There are 13 residues in the CDR3. Germline values: CDR1 GTSNPN, CDR2 SVGIG (reference sequence). Trimming cost V 0 bases and J 6 bases, with 11 bases left between them. CDR3: CAWSVPPGAEAFF. CDR3 DNA: TGTGCCTGGAGTGTACCCCCAGGGGCTGAAGCTTTCTTT.

The chain joins TRBV11-2 to TRBJ2-3; 8 nucleotides line up with TRBD2. CDR1 is SGHAT and CDR2 is FQNNGV in the germline V gene. After removal of 1 base from V and 0 bases from J, the junction contained 9 bases not matched to a gene. This CDR3 is built from 18 residues. CDR3: CASSLGSGIRESTDTQYF. DNA for the CDR3: TGTGCCAGCAGCTTAGGTAGCGGGATAAGGGAGAGCACAGATACGCAGTATTTT.

This chain links TRBV28 with TRBJ1-1; 8 bases match TRBD1. This CDR3 is 16 amino acids long. Germline assignment: CDR1 MDHEN and CDR2 SYDVKM. With V trimmed by 5 bases and J by 6 bases, 14 bases remained unmatched. The DNA of the CDR3 is TGTGCCAGCAGTGCCCCAGGGGGCGAGACCGGGTCTGAAGCTTTCTTT. Its protein is CASSAPGGETGSEAFF. Variable domain in full (rest from reference TRBV28 and TRBJ1-1): DVKVTQSSRYLVKRTGEKVFLECVQDMDHENMFWYRQDPGLGLRLIYFSYDVKMKEKGDIPEGYSVSREKKERFSLILESASTNQTSMYLCASSAPGGETGSEAFFGQGTRLTVV.

The chain has TRBV7-2 and TRBJ2-7; 9 nucleotides agree with TRBD2. In germline, CDR1 is SGHTA, CDR2 FQGNSA. The CDR3 totals 15 residues. J gave up 5 bases and V 1 base, and 6 bases lay outside the gene matches. The CDR3 DNA reads TGTGCCAGCAGCTTAGGCGGGGGGGCCTACGACGAGCAGTACTTC. Its translation: CASSLGGGAYDEQYF. Complete variable domain (other parts from reference TRBV7-2 and TRBJ2-7): GAGVSQSPSNKVTEKGKDVELRCDPISGHTALYWYRQSLGQGLEFLIYFQGNSAPDKSGLPSDRFSAERTGGSVSTLTIQRTQQEDSAVYLCASSLGGGAYDEQYFGPGTRLTVT.

The V gene is TRBV12-3 or TRBV12-4, the J gene TRBJ1-2; D unresolved. The V end lost 2 bases, the J end lost 8 bases, and 9 bases lay between the germline ends. This CDR3 is built from 12 residues. In nucleotides, the CDR3 is TGTGCCAGCAGTTTATCGGGGAAGGGCTACACCTTC. This translates into CASSLSGKGYTF.

CDR3 sequence (DNA): TGTGCCAGCAGCCAGCCCCATTACAGGAATCATAGCAATCAGCCCCAGCATTTT. Amino acid sequence: CASSQPHYRNHSNQPQHF. The V and J genes are TRBV4-2 and TRBJ1-5, with a weak D call TRBD1 (5 bases). Between the trimmed V and J ends, which lost 3 bases and 0 bases, there was a span of 18 bases. The germline CDR1 and CDR2 sequences are LGHNA and YNFKEQ. The CDR3 sequence is 18 residues long.

J is TRBJ1-5 and V is TRBV2; D perhaps matches TRBD1 (6 bases). With 8 bases removed from V and 6 bases from J, the gap between germline ends came to 14 bases. Germline V lookup: CDR1 SNHLY, CDR2 FYNNEI. The CDR3 extends over 13 amino acids. CDR3 sequence (DNA): TGTGCCAGCTCGGAACAGGGCGTTCAGCCCCAGCATTTT. This gives the protein CASSEQGVQPQHF.

The chain's CDR3 is CASSLMGPGNTEAFF. For the CDR3, the DNA is TGTGCCAGCAGCTTAATGGGGCCGGGGAACACTGAAGCTTTCTTT. The gene calls are TRBV7-3 and TRBJ1-1, with a weak D call TRBD1 (5 bases). Looked up from germline, CDR1 is SGHTA and CDR2 is FQGTGA. This CDR3 is built from 15 residues. The V and J ends lost 1 base and 1 base respectively, with 10 bases between them.

At least ten counts were recorded for this clone. The chain couples TRBV6-4 to TRBJ2-1; 12 bases fit TRBD2. In germline, CDR1 is MRHNA, CDR2 SNTAGT. CDR3 length: 15 residues. After removal of 3 bases from V and 8 bases from J, the junction contained 5 bases not matched to a gene. The CDR3 region is CASSDETSGSDEQFF. The CDR3, as DNA: TGTGCCAGCAGTGATGAGACTAGCGGGAGCGATGAGCAGTTCTTC.

The chain links TRBV3-1 (or the pseudogene TRBV3-2) to TRBJ2-3; TRBD2 aligns across 14 bases. The germline V gene encodes CDR1 LGHDT and CDR2 YNNKEL (reference sequence). The CDR3 sequence is 17 residues long. V shed 2 bases and J 5 bases; nucleotides not matched to a gene: 6. The CDR3 coding sequence is TGTGCCAGCAGCCAACTCGGGACTAGCGGGAGAGTAGATACGCAGTATTTT. It is translated as CASSQLGTSGRVDTQYF.

The gene calls are TRBV19 and TRBJ2-7, with a tentative D call TRBD2 (6 bases). V was pared by 2 bases and J by 7 bases, with 15 bases between. The germline V gene has CDR1 LNHDA and CDR2 SQIVND (reference sequence). The CDR3 has 14 residues. CDR3 region: CASSIKLAGWEQYF. In DNA, the CDR3 is TGTGCCAGTAGTATAAAACTAGCCGGCTGGGAGCAGTACTTC.

This clone was picked up a small number of times. The rearrangement joins TRBV5-6 to TRBJ2-5, with 12 bases fitting TRBD1. The CDR3 runs to 15 residues. Germline-derived CDR1 and CDR2 are SGHDT and YYEEEE. Trimming at V came to 4 bases and at J to 4 bases, leaving 5 bases not matched to a gene. CDR3 DNA: TGTGCCAGCAGCAGGGACAGGGGGCCGGGAGAGACCCAGTACTTC. Its protein product is CASSRDRGPGETQYF.

The chain employs TRBV5-7 and TRBJ1-4; D gene uncertain. TRBV5-7 is treated as an ORF (open reading frame) with a function not yet certain. V dropped 1 base and J dropped 6 bases, with 13 bases sitting between them. The CDR3 is made up of 15 amino acids. In nucleotides, the CDR3 is TGTGCCAGCAGCTTGATGAGTACCCTCCATGAAAAACTGTTTTTT. It specifies CASSLMSTLHEKLFF.